This T cell receptor beta chain was recorded in a study of blood T cell repertoires in COVID-19. Profiling relied on immunoSEQ multiplex PCR, and the TCRdb table lists in-frame clones only, not all of them. In the table there are 330,000 or so clones, roughly 88% of which are singletons. V lost 5 bases to trimming and J lost 4 bases, with 5 bases between them. The germline V gene encodes CDR1 SGHAT and CDR2 FQNNGV. This CDR3 has 11 amino acids. This clone was found many times. Participants were aged roughly 18 to 100 years from about two dozen US areas. Participants' reported clinical history set cohort assignment. Recovery among Cohort 3 donors was established by two negative PCRs, clearance, or symptom resolution.

This sequence was found in a man aged 25-45 years who had recovered from COVID-19. What was sequenced was PBMCs or T cells enriched from blood (not recorded which). V gene TRBV11-2 combines with J gene TRBJ1-1, with D unclear. CDR3 in amino acids: CASSPLTEAFF. CDR3 coding DNA: TGTGCCAGCAGCCCACTCACTGAAGCTTTCTTT. Supplemented by reference TRBV11-2 and TRBJ1-1, the full variable domain reads EAGVAQSPRYKIIEKRQSVAFWCNPISGHATLYWYQQILGQGPKLLIQFQNNGVVDDSQLPKDRFSAERLKGVDSTLKIQPAKLEDSAVYLCASSPLTEAFFGQGTRLTVV.